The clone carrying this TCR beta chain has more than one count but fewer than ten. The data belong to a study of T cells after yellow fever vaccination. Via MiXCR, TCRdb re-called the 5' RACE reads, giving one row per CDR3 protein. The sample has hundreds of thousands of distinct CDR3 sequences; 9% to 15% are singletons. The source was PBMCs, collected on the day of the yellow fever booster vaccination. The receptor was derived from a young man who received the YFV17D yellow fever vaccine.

CDR3 DNA sequence: TGTGCCTGGAGCTCGGGGGACAATTCACCCCTCCACTTT. It specifies CAWSSGDNSPLHF. The chain uses TRBV30 and TRBJ1-6; D perhaps matches TRBD1 (5 bases). Germline-derived CDR1 and CDR2 are GTSNPN and SVGIG (reference sequence). The CDR3 is 13 residues long. V lost 3 bases to trimming and J lost 7 bases, with 10 bases between them.